This passage covers 25 T cell receptor beta chains from one sample sequenced in a study of T-cell reconstitution after alpha-beta-depleted transplantation in children (dated by TCRdb to the mid-2010s). Receptor libraries were prepared by PCR. The instrument was an Illumina HiSeq 2500. Molecular barcoding was employed in the preparation of TCR libraries, with unique molecular identifiers being used to normalize TCRbeta repertoire quantification. Through fastp at Q25 and MiXCR, TCRdb rebuilt clones from the public reads, retaining in-frame beta chains. A single entry per CDR3 protein holds the most common genes and DNA from its merged rows. This sample holds about 290,000 distinct CDR3 sequences; roughly 9.1% were observed only once. The top ten constitute about 8% of the sample. The sample's treatment or condition label, in plain terms: allogeneic hematopoietic cell transplantation with graft depleted of TCRalphabeta T cells and CD19 B cells.

The source was PBMCs, collected before TCRalphabeta/CD19-depleted stem cell transplant. These TCRs come from a boy in the first two years of life with acute myeloid leukemia, due to receive a stem cell transplant.

The chain links TRBV5-5 to TRBJ2-7; 9 bases match TRBD1. The ends lost 4 bases at V and 5 bases at J; junction bases unmatched: 10. Per the germline V gene, CDR1 is SGHKS and CDR2 is YYEKEE (reference sequence). There are 15 residues in the CDR3. CDR3 amino acids: CASSLYPWTGDEQYF. CDR3 DNA sequence: TGTGCCAGCAGCCTATATCCTTGGACAGGGGACGAGCAGTACTTC.

This clonotype was detected only a few times. The chain uses TRBV7-2 and TRBJ1-6, with 7 nucleotides matching TRBD1. V was pared by 5 bases and J by 10 bases, with 11 bases of the junction left unmatched. Germline CDR1 is SGHTA and CDR2 is FQGNSA. The CDR3 contains 15 residues. The CDR3 loop reads CASSPSGTAGSPLHF. The DNA for the CDR3 is TGTGCCAGCAGCCCGTCCGGGACAGCGGGCTCACCCCTCCACTTT.

This clonotype appeared many times. V usage is TRBV12-3 or TRBV12-4 and J usage is TRBJ2-1; TRBD2 aligns across 10 bases. Unmatched junction bases numbered 5, after V lost 5 bases and J lost 4 bases. This CDR3 region has 15 residues. The DNA for the CDR3 is TGTGCCAGCAGTCCGGGACTAGCGTCATACAATGAGCAGTTCTTC. Residues: CASSPGLASYNEQFF.

This clonotype was found many times. The chain has TRBV5-1 and TRBJ1-1; the D gene is possibly TRBD1 (6 bases). The CDR3 spans 12 residues. V lost 6 bases and J 4 bases, leaving 10 bases between the germline ends. The germline V gene has CDR1 SGHRS and CDR2 YFSETQ. The CDR3 reads CASKQGGTEAFF. In DNA form, the CDR3 reads TGCGCCAGCAAACAGGGAGGCACTGAAGCTTTCTTT.

The chain employs TRBV21-1 and TRBJ1-6; TRBD1, as called in the table, went unchecked against the DNA. TRBV21-1 is deemed a pseudogene. This CDR3 comprises 13 residues. This CDR3 reads CASRRGQNSPLHF. CDR3 nucleotide sequence: TGTGCCAGCAGGCGCGGACAGAATTCACCCCTCCACTTT.

The gene calls are TRBV29-1 and TRBJ2-7; either TRBD1 or TRBD2 may fit D (7 bases each). V shed 6 bases and J shed 6 bases, with 18 bases lying between them. Germline V gene lookup returns CDR1 SQVTM and CDR2 ANQGSEA. The length of the CDR3 is 13 residues. CDR3 coding DNA: TGCAGCGTGGGGGGGTTGACAGGGCGCGAGCAGTACTTC. It codes for CSVGGLTGREQYF.

This clonotype showed up many times. The V call is TRBV12-3 or TRBV12-4, the J call TRBJ2-5; D possibly corresponds to TRBD1 (5 bases). Trimming took 6 bases from V and 5 from J, leaving 13 bases between them. CDR3 size: 13 residues. Written as DNA, the CDR3 is TGTGCCAGCAGGAATGACAGAGGCGAGACCCAGTACTTC. It specifies CASRNDRGETQYF.

The genes are TRBV20-1 and TRBJ1-5; 7 nucleotides match TRBD1. This CDR3 region has 15 residues. Germline V lookup: CDR1 DFQATT, CDR2 SNEGSKA (reference sequence). The V segment lost 4 bases and the J segment 3 bases; nucleotides outside the gene matches: 9. CDR3 sequence: CSATRTGQNNQPQHF. CDR3 sequence (DNA): TGCAGTGCTACCCGGACAGGACAAAACAATCAGCCCCAGCATTTT.

This clonotype was observed many times. The rearrangement links TRBV20-1 to TRBJ1-1; D call uncertain. CDR3 length: 11 amino acids. CDR1 DFQATT and CDR2 SNEGSKA come from the germline V gene (reference sequence). This CDR3 is CSRRTSTEAFF. In DNA form, the CDR3 reads TGCAGCAGACGGACGAGCACTGAAGCTTTCTTT.

This clonotype has a count of ten or more. The CDR3 nucleotides are TGCGCCAGCAGCCAAGATAGGGCGGGAGGGATCACAGATACGCAGTATTTT. It codes for CASSQDRAGGITDTQYF. The chain combines TRBV4-3 with TRBJ2-3; 9 nucleotides line up with TRBD2. The CDR3 runs to 17 residues. The V gene's germline CDR1 is LGHNA and CDR2 YSLEER. V was pared by 0 bases and J by 2 bases, with 6 bases of the junction left unmatched.

This clonotype has ten or more counts. The V call is TRBV12-3 or TRBV12-4, the J call TRBJ1-2; maybe TRBD1 (6 bases). The length of the CDR3 is 14 residues. V lost 6 bases and J 8 bases, leaving 19 bases between the germline ends. CDR3 protein: CASSPTPGAGGYTF. The DNA for the CDR3 is TGTGCCAGCAGCCCCACCCCAGGGGCTGGGGGCTACACCTTC.

This clonotype showed up many times. The gene calls are TRBV4-2 and TRBJ2-7; TRBD2 matches 9 bases. Germline-derived CDR1 and CDR2 are LGHNA and YNFKEQ. The junction had 12 bases not matched to a gene; V was cut back by 9 bases and J by 6 bases. The CDR3 contains 14 residues. CDR3 loop: CASTPGLASIEQYF. CDR3 DNA: TGTGCCAGTACCCCGGGACTAGCTTCAATCGAGCAGTACTTC.

The gene calls are TRBV6-2 or TRBV6-3 and TRBJ2-7; no clear D. This CDR3 is 13 amino acids long. The V and J ends lost 0 bases and 1 base respectively, with 4 bases between them. CDR1 is MNHEY and CDR2 is SVGEGT in the germline V gene. The CDR3 sequence: CASSYSISYEQYF. The CDR3 coding sequence is TGTGCCAGCAGTTACTCGATTTCCTACGAGCAGTACTTC.

This clonotype has more than one count but fewer than ten. The chain uses TRBV12-3 or TRBV12-4 and TRBJ2-7, with 9 bases aligning to TRBD1. The CDR3 has 18 amino acids. With V trimmed by 3 bases and J by 2 bases, 14 bases remained unmatched. CDR3 in amino acids: CASSFNRGRFRVTYEQYF. CDR3 nucleotides: TGTGCCAGCAGTTTCAACAGGGGGCGATTTAGGGTAACCTACGAGCAGTACTTC.

The V call is TRBV9, the J call TRBJ2-1; 9 bases agree with TRBD1. CDR1 and CDR2 from the germline V gene are SGDLS and YYNGEE. The CDR3 spans 18 residues. The junction had 17 bases not matched to a gene; V was cut back by 4 bases and J by 6 bases. The DNA of the CDR3 is TGTGCCAGCAGCAGGGGACAGGGAGAAGCGGAATGGTCCAATGAGCAGTTCTTC. Amino acids: CASSRGQGEAEWSNEQFF.

This clonotype was seen more than once but under ten times. The gene calls are TRBV12-3 or TRBV12-4 and TRBJ2-2; TRBD1 is a possible D gene (6 bases). Between the trimmed V and J ends, which lost 7 bases and 4 bases, there was a span of 16 bases. The CDR3 consists of 15 residues. In DNA, the CDR3 is TGTGCCAGCACCCGGGCAGGGGAAGTCACCGGGGAGCTGTTTTTT. This gives the protein CASTRAGEVTGELFF.

The chain carries TRBV19 and TRBJ2-1; no reliable D call. V lost 0 bases to trimming and J lost 6 bases, with 9 bases between them. Germline CDR1 reads LNHDA; CDR2 reads SQIVND (reference sequence). This CDR3 is 14 amino acids long. CDR3 bases: TGTGCCAGTAGTATAGACCCTCCGGGCAATGAGCAGTTCTTC. Its translation: CASSIDPPGNEQFF.

This clonotype was counted a few times. The chain combines TRBV9 with TRBJ2-1; a weak D match, TRBD2 (6 bases). Germline CDR1 is SGDLS and CDR2 is YYNGEE. V shed 0 bases and J shed 5 bases, with 12 bases lying between them. This CDR3 spans 15 amino acids. The CDR3 is CASSVVGSTHNEQFF. CDR3 bases: TGTGCCAGCAGCGTAGTCGGGAGTACTCACAATGAGCAGTTCTTC.

Ten or more counts support this clonotype. The V call is TRBV24-1, the J call TRBJ1-2, with D tentatively TRBD1 (5 bases). V lost 3 bases and J lost 8, with 15 bases in between. The CDR3 is 14 amino acids. Germline V gene sequence: CDR1 KGHDR, CDR2 SFDVKD. In DNA form, the CDR3 reads TGTGCCACCAGTGATAGCGCGGGGCGCGGGGGCTACACCTTC. Residues: CATSDSAGRGGYTF.

This clonotype was seen at least ten times. The chain joins TRBV3-1 to TRBJ1-5; D remains ambiguous. V was trimmed by 1 base and J by 3 bases, leaving 7 bases between them. Germline CDR1 and CDR2: LGHDT and YNNKEL (reference sequence). The CDR3 has 14 amino acids. The CDR3 reads CASSQGHDNQPQHF. Here the CDR3 DNA reads TGTGCCAGCAGCCAAGGCCACGACAATCAGCCCCAGCATTTT.

This clonotype was observed at least ten times. The chain carries TRBV3-1 and TRBJ1-5; 7 bases match TRBD1. Germline lookup yields CDR1 LGHDT and CDR2 YNNKEL (reference sequence). The length of the CDR3 is 15 residues. J lost 6 bases, V lost 5 bases, and 10 bases had no gene match. Written as DNA, the CDR3 is TGTGCCAGCAGCTCAGGGGGAGATTACGGTCAGCCCCAGCATTTT. Residues: CASSSGGDYGQPQHF.

The V gene is TRBV7-9, the J gene TRBJ2-1; D not certain. Trimming left V 7 bases short and J 2 bases short, with 12 bases between. The CDR3 contains 14 residues. From germline, CDR1 is SEHNR and CDR2 FQNEAQ (reference sequence). CDR3 sequence: CASTQSRTYNEQFF. In DNA form, the CDR3 reads TGTGCCAGCACCCAAAGCAGGACCTACAATGAGCAGTTCTTC.

This clonotype was observed many times. At one boundary the junction diverges from the germline segment, which might be a read error. The chain combines TRBV4-1 with TRBJ2-5; D is possibly TRBD1 or TRBD2 (6 bases each). The CDR3 extends over 15 amino acids. The germline CDR1 and CDR2 sequences are MGHRA and YSYEKL. The CDR3 sequence is CASSQDRGPQENQYF. CDR3 DNA sequence: TGCGCCAGCAGCCAAGATCGGGGGCCCCAAGAGAACCAGTACTTC.

This clonotype has at least ten counts. J is TRBJ2-4 and V is TRBV4-3; TRBD1 or TRBD2 may be the D gene (5 bases each). Germline V gene data show CDR1 as LGHNA and CDR2 as YSLEER. CDR3 length: 14 amino acids. V shed 3 bases and J shed 6 bases, with 12 bases lying between them. CDR3 DNA sequence: TGCGCCAGCAGCCAGGGGGAATCCGGAAACATTCAGTACTTC. As protein: CASSQGESGNIQYF.

This clonotype has at least ten counts. The chain combines TRBV27 with TRBJ2-5, with unresolved D. CDR1 and CDR2 (germline): MNHEY, SMNVEV (reference sequence). V lost 11 bases, J lost 0 bases, and 7 bases lay in between. The CDR3 contains 11 residues. The CDR3 coding sequence is TGTGCCCAGCGTGACCAAGAGACCCAGTACTTC. It translates to CAQRDQETQYF.